Listed below are T cell receptor beta chains from one sample, sequenced in a study of OX40 agonist ivuxolimab in advanced cancers. Profiled with immunoSEQ multiplex PCR; TCRdb holds only in-frame clones, not every one. This table has over 60,000 clones, about nine tenths appearing once. The sample here was CD4+ or CD8+ T cells sorted from blood, taken in a trial of the OX40 agonist ivuxolimab. Every receptor here comes from an adult with an advanced solid tumor such as melanoma, head and neck, liver or kidney cancer. The CDR3 runs from the conserved cysteine through the conserved F or W. The order of the fields is clone size, J gene, V gene, D gene, CDR3 DNA, CDR3 protein. A D gene is named only where the DNA matches it firmly. Only some rows state a clone size, as once, few, many or a class for expanded clones.

few TRBJ1-1 TRBV9 TRBD1 TGTGCCAGCAGCGCGCATGACAGGGGTAAAAGTCCTGAAGCTTTCTTT CASSAHDRGKSPEAFF
- TRBJ1-5 TRBV5-4 - TGTGCCAGCAGCTTGGGGCCCAATCAGCCCCAGCATTTT CASSLGPNQPQHF
- TRBJ2-3 TRBV18 - TGTGCCAGCTCACCCTCCAGAGATACGCAGTATTTT CASSPSRDTQYF
- TRBJ1-2 TRBV7-8 - TGTGCCAGCAGCTTAGGAATCGAGGGCGGTGGCTACACCTTC CASSLGIEGGGYTF
- TRBJ2-1 TRBV5-1 - TGCGCCAGCAGCTTATCGGTATCCTACAATGAGCAGTTCTTC CASSLSVSYNEQFF
once TRBJ2-7 TRBV15 - TGTGCCACCAGCAGAGAAACAGGATCCTACGAGCAGTACTTC CATSRETGSYEQYF
- TRBJ1-2 TRBV9 - TGTGCCAGCAGCGTAGAAACAGGGAAAGATGGCTACACCTTC CASSVETGKDGYTF
- TRBJ2-3 TRBV2 - TGTGCCAGCAGATCGGAGGGCAATACGCAGTATTTT CASRSEGNTQYF
once TRBJ1-4 TRBV18 - TGTGCCAGCTCACCGAATCAAGCGTTGGAAAAACTGTTTTTT CASSPNQALEKLFF
- TRBJ2-1 TRBV11-1 - TGTGCCAGCAGCCCCCCTTTTTTTCAAGATAAGGGCGACAATGAGCAGTTCTTC CASSPPFFQDKGDNEQFF
- TRBJ2-1 TRBV4-2 - TGTGCCAGCAGCCAAGGAAGCCGGGACTATGGGGGCCATGAGCAGTTCTTC CASSQGSRDYGGHEQFF
- TRBJ2-6 TRBV28 TRBD1 TGTGCCAGCAGTTCCTTCGATTGGGACAGCCTCTCTGGGGCCAACGTCCTGACTTTC CASSSFDWDSLSGANVLTF
- TRBJ1-2 TRBV9 TRBD1 TGTGCCAGCAGCGTAGGGACAGGGGAGAGGTATGGCTACACCTTC CASSVGTGERYGYTF
- TRBJ2-7 TRBV2 - TGTGCCAGCAGTGTTGTCTACGAGCAGTACTTC CASSVVYEQYF
- TRBJ1-3 TRBV5-1 - TGCGCCAGCAGCTTTGTCGGGTCCTCTGGAAACACCATATATTTT CASSFVGSSGNTIYF
- TRBJ1-2 TRBV28 - TGTGCCAGCAGGGCTAACAAGAGCTATGGCTACACCTTC CASRANKSYGYTF
few TRBJ2-7 TRBV4-1 - TGCGCCAGCAGCCAAGATTACGGGGAGCAGTACTTC CASSQDYGEQYF
- TRBJ2-6 TRBV7-9 - TGTGCCAGCAGCTTATTTGTAGGGTATCCTGGGGCCAACGTCCTGACTTTC CASSLFVGYPGANVLTF
- TRBJ1-2 TRBV5-4 TRBD1 TGTGCCAGCAGCTTGGCGGACAGGGGATTGCGTGGCTACACCTTC CASSLADRGLRGYTF
once TRBJ1-6 TRBV4-1 - TGCGCCAGCAGCCAAGATAATCCCCCAGGGTCCTATAATTCACCCCTCCACTTT CASSQDNPPGSYNSPLHF
- TRBJ2-5 TRBV5-4 - TGTGCCAGCAGCCTTGAAGAGACCCAGTACTTC CASSLEETQYF
once TRBJ2-1 TRBV12-5 TRBD2 TGTGCTAGTGGCGTAGGACTAGCGGTTAACAATGAGCAGTTCTTC CASGVGLAVNNEQFF
- TRBJ1-2 TRBV5-8 TRBD1 TGTGCCAGCAGACGAACAGGGGTAGCTGGCTACACCTTC CASRRTGVAGYTF
- TRBJ1-3 TRBV6-5 TRBD1 TGTGCCAGCAGGACTCCAGGGGGGCACACCATATATTTT CASRTPGGHTIYF
- TRBJ1-4 TRBV10-2 TRBD1 TGCGCCAGCAGCCGAGGACAGGGAGGTGATATAAATGAAAAACTGTTTTTT CASSRGQGGDINEKLFF
- TRBJ1-1 TRBV28 TRBD1 TGTGCCAGCAGTTTAATGACAGGGGGGGCTTTCTTT CASSLMTGGAFF
- TRBJ2-1 TRBV27 TRBD1 TGTGCCAGCAGTCGGGACAGGGCAACCAGGTTGACCTACAATGAGCAGTTCTTC CASSRDRATRLTYNEQFF
- TRBJ1-2 TRBV6-5 - TGTGCCAGCAGCAAGGAAGGGATATGGCGCGGCTACACCTTC CASSKEGIWRGYTF
- TRBJ2-7 TRBV27 - TGTGCCAGCAGTTTTCTGGCAGGGGACTACGAGCAGTACTTC CASSFLAGDYEQYF
- TRBJ1-6 TRBV7-2 TRBD1 TGTGCCAGCAGCTTAGCTCGGGACAGGAATTCACCCCTCCACTTT CASSLARDRNSPLHF
- TRBJ1-4 TRBV28 - TGTGCCAGCAGCTGGTCAACTAATGAAAAACTGTTTTTT CASSWSTNEKLFF
- TRBJ1-5 TRBV6-4 TRBD1 TGTGCCAGCAGTGACACAGGGGGCGCCCAGCCCCAGCATTTT CASSDTGGAQPQHF
once TRBJ2-1 TRBV7-2 TRBD1 TGTGCCAGCAGCTTAATGGGACAGGGCAATGAGCAGTTCTTC CASSLMGQGNEQFF
once TRBJ1-1 TRBV28 - TGTGCCAGCAGCCAGACAGCCCGGAGGACTGAAGCTTTCTTT CASSQTARRTEAFF
- TRBJ1-6 TRBV11-2 - TGTGCCAGCAGCGACATTGAGGGTCAGGATTCACCCCTCCACTTT CASSDIEGQDSPLHF
few TRBJ1-1 TRBV30 - TGTGCCTGGACATGGGGACCGAACACTGAAGCTTTCTTT CAWTWGPNTEAFF
- TRBJ2-7 TRBV5-5 TRBD1 TGTGCCAGCAGTTCCCCCAGGGGGAGCTCCTACGAGCAGTACTTC CASSSPRGSSYEQYF
- TRBJ2-6 TRBV18 - TGTGCCAGCTCACCGGGACAACGCCTCGTTGGCAACGTCCTGACTTTC CASSPGQRLVGNVLTF
- TRBJ1-1 TRBV5-1 - TGCGCCAGCAGCTTGGAAAGGATAGGGTCGGGTGAAGCTTTCTTT CASSLERIGSGEAFF
- TRBJ2-2 TRBV19 TRBD2 TGTGCCAGTAGTATGATTAGCGGGAGAACCGGGGAGCTGTTTTTT CASSMISGRTGELFF
- TRBJ2-1 TRBV9 - TGTGCCAGCAGCGTAGACCCAGCGGATGTTTCCTACAATGAGCAGTTCTTC CASSVDPADVSYNEQFF
- TRBJ2-7 TRBV28 - TGTGCCAGCAGTTTATTCCGGAAACCACGCTCCTACGAGCAGTACTTC CASSLFRKPRSYEQYF
- TRBJ1-5 TRBV2 - TGTGCCAGCAGTGACTCGAATAGCAATCAGCCCCAGCATTTT CASSDSNSNQPQHF
- TRBJ1-1 TRBV10-1 - TGCGCCAGCACCAGATCAATGAACACTGAAGCTTTCTTT CASTRSMNTEAFF
few TRBJ1-1 TRBV6-5 - TGTGCCAGCAGTCCAACCACCCCGCCAGGAGCTTTCTTT CASSPTTPPGAFF
- TRBJ2-7 TRBV10-3 - TGTGCCATCAGTGAGCACCGCTACGAGCAGTACTTC CAISEHRYEQYF
- TRBJ2-1 TRBV2 TRBD2 TGTGCCAGCAAGGATTGGACTAGAGGTGACAATGAGCAGTTCTTC CASKDWTRGDNEQFF
- TRBJ2-2 TRBV5-1 - TGCGCCAGCAGCTCGACAAGCCCAGACACCGGGGAGCTGTTTTTT CASSSTSPDTGELFF
few TRBJ1-2 TRBV7-9 - TGTGCCAGCAGCACAGGGACCGGCGGGTTTGGCACCTTC CASSTGTGGFGTF